The rows below give T cell receptor beta chains drawn from one sample of a study of CD8 T cells in ankylosing spondylitis. One entry per CDR3 protein, called by TCRdb with MiXCR from the 5' RACE reads. The sample comprises 700,000 to 850,000 distinct CDR3 sequences, 10% to 15% of which are singletons, and approximately 0.5% rests with the top ten. Sequencing was performed on blood, either unsorted or a sorted T cell fraction (not recorded which). The receptor set was obtained from a male donor with ankylosing spondylitis. The CDR3 runs from the conserved cysteine through the conserved F or W.

TRBV20-1 | CSAPPRGLYNEQFF
TRBV12-3/TRBV12-4 | CASSLGQLRGKAFF
TRBV9 | CASSVDFRSGNTIYF
TRBV4-3 | CARTEGGEQYF
TRBV20-1 | CSAVRGAGDIYNEQFF
TRBV20-1 | CSAIALGGIQYF
TRBV28 | CASSLWEGELFF
TRBV20-1 | CSATEPGRGDTEAFF
TRBV15 | CATSRGDHNLAVHEQFF
TRBV10-3 | CAISGPADYNEQFF
TRBV7-2 | CASSLGTSPTYEQYF
TRBV20-1 | CSARLQTRAGYTF
TRBV20-1 | CSGQGERQETQYF
TRBV20-1 | CSARVQASGETDTQYF
TRBV7-2 | CASSLRSGPHEQFF
TRBV5-1 | CASSLGAQGPQGGYTF
TRBV5-1 | CASSVTGGVYNEQFF
TRBV20-1 | CSAWTSGVNEQFF
TRBV11-2 | CASSLGTGFNEKLFF
TRBV11-2 | CASSLDTGDEQFF
TRBV7-3 | CASSPVNTGELFF
TRBV7-9 | CASSLGQRGPETQYF
TRBV10-2 | CASSELSLETQYF
TRBV19 | CASSISPSQETQYF
TRBV6-1 | CASSLRVLLYEQYF
TRBV11-2 | CASSLERVQGANTGELFF
TRBV30 | CAWSATGGEQYF
TRBV20-1 | CSVDKGGSADTQYF
TRBV2 | CATQWLSNEKLFF
TRBV11-2 | CATSRLAGWYIQYF
TRBV20-1 | CSAIYNEQFF
TRBV15 | CATSRDRDEQYF
TRBV4-3 | CASSHPRDGYTF
TRBV20-1 | CSASALAVVSEQFF
TRBV5-6 | CASSLTGVRYEQYF